Listed below are T cell receptor beta chains from one sample, sequenced in a study of blood T cell repertoires in COVID-19. Clones were read by immunoSEQ multiplex PCR, and TCRdb kept only the in-frame ones, dropping some. The profile covers some 56,000 clones, with about 85% appearing a single time and 10% to 15% taken by the ten largest. The specimen sequenced was peripheral blood. The origin of the receptors is an elderly woman with acute or convalescent COVID-19. Both conserved end residues are trimmed from each CDR3.

v_call	cdr3_aa
TRBV2	ASSFYTDTQY
TRBV7-9	ASSAGTSGGAGEQF
TRBV7-2	ASSLVHATNEKLF
TRBV2	ASRARDEQF
TRBV19	ASSSGNYNSPLH
TRBV5-5	ASSLRQGAYYGYT
TRBV6-5	ASVRQYSNQPQH
TRBV5-6	ASSTAGTGLNTEAF
TRBV27	ASTGTYNSPLH
TRBV6-1	ASSELGQTNEKLF